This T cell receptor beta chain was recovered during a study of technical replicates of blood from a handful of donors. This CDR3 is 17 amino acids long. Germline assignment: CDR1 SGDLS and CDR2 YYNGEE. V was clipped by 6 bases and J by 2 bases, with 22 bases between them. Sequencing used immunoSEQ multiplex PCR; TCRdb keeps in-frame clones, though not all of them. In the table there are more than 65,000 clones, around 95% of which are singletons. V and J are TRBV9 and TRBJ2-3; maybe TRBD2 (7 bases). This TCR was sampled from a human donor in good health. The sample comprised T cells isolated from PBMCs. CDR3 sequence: CASTQTPAGAYTDTQYF. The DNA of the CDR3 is TGTGCCAGCACCCAAACCCCCGCGGGGGCCTACACAGATACGCAGTATTTT.